This passage covers 13 T cell receptor beta chains from one sample sequenced in a study of blood T cell repertoires in COVID-19. Clones were read by immunoSEQ multiplex PCR, and TCRdb kept only the in-frame ones, dropping some. The sample shows fewer than 400,000 clones, about 90% of them seen only once. The sample consisted of PBMCs or T cells enriched from blood (not recorded which). These receptors originate from a young man who had recovered from COVID-19.

The chain is built from TRBV15 and TRBJ2-5, with 7 bases aligning to TRBD2. Germline-derived CDR1 and CDR2 are LNHNV and YYDKDF (reference sequence). This CDR3 is 12 amino acids long. With V trimmed by 3 bases and J by 5 bases, 0 bases remained unmatched. The DNA of the CDR3 is TGTGCCACCAGCAGGCGGGGGGAGACCCAGTACTTC. This encodes CATSRRGETQYF. Variable domain in full (rest from reference TRBV15 and TRBJ2-5): DAMVIQNPRYQVTQFGKPVTLSCSQTLNHNVMYWYQQKSSQAPKLLFHYYDKDFNNEADTPDNFQSRRPNTSFCFLDIRSPGLGDTAMYLCATSRRGETQYFGPGTRLLVL.

The chain recombines TRBV6-5 with TRBJ1-1, with D possibly matching TRBD1 (5 bases). The CDR3 extends over 13 amino acids. In germline, CDR1 is MNHEY, CDR2 SVGAGI. Trimming cost V 5 bases and J 2 bases, with 9 bases left between them. CDR3 sequence: CASSTTANTEAFF. CDR3 bases: TGTGCCAGCAGTACGACAGCTAACACTGAAGCTTTCTTT.

The chain employs TRBV5-6 and TRBJ2-1, with 9 bases matching TRBD1. The CDR3 is 14 residues long. The J segment lost 6 bases and the V segment lost 2 bases, leaving 3 bases of the junction unmatched. Germline V gene lookup returns CDR1 SGHDT and CDR2 YYEEEE. The CDR3, as DNA: TGTGCCAGCAGCTTTCCGGGACAGGGCAATGAGCAGTTCTTC. This gives the protein CASSFPGQGNEQFF.

This clone was recorded only once. This chain links TRBV5-1 with TRBJ2-5, with 14 bases that match TRBD2. V trimming: 2 bases; J trimming: 5 bases; junction bases outside the gene matches: 11. Germline loops: CDR1 SGHRS, CDR2 YFSETQ. The CDR3 contains 18 residues. CDR3 protein: CASSFPTSGGGAGETQYF. For the CDR3, the DNA is TGCGCCAGCAGCTTCCCGACTAGCGGGGGGGGAGCGGGTGAGACCCAGTACTTC.

V gene TRBV6-5 combines with J gene TRBJ2-7; 9 bases match TRBD1. This CDR3 region has 12 residues. V gave up 7 bases and J gave up 9 bases; unmatched junction bases: 7. Per the germline V gene, CDR1 is MNHEY and CDR2 is SVGAGI. This CDR3 reads CASTQTGGGQYF. DNA for the CDR3: TGTGCCAGCACCCAGACAGGGGGTGGGCAGTACTTC.

This rearrangement joins TRBV28 to TRBJ1-6; tentative D call: TRBD1 (5 bases). The CDR3 length is 14 residues. CDR1 MDHEN and CDR2 SYDVKM come from the germline V gene. The germline V and J ends were trimmed by 7 bases and 6 bases, with 13 bases remaining between them. In DNA form, the CDR3 reads TGTGCCAGCATTTCGGGAGGGGCTAATTCACCCCTCCACTTT. This encodes CASISGGANSPLHF.

This clone was seen only a few times. Within the sample, other DNA sequences also encode this same CDR3. The V call is TRBV30, the J call TRBJ1-5; TRBD1 is a possible D gene (6 bases). Germline V gene sequence: CDR1 GTSNPN, CDR2 SVGIG (reference sequence). The V end lost 2 bases, the J end lost 2 bases, and 7 bases lay between the germline ends. The CDR3 totals 13 residues. CDR3 DNA: TGTGCCTGGAGTAGACAGGGCAATCAGCCCCAGCATTTT. Translation gives CAWSRQGNQPQHF.

V gene TRBV9 combines with J gene TRBJ1-6, with D uncertain. Germline values: CDR1 SGDLS, CDR2 YYNGEE. Trimming took 4 bases from V and 7 from J, leaving 15 bases between them. This CDR3 spans 15 amino acids. CDR3 in amino acids: CASSSLGSGNSPLHF. For the CDR3, the DNA is TGTGCCAGCAGCTCCCTCGGGAGCGGGAATTCACCCCTCCACTTT.

The chain couples TRBV18 to TRBJ2-5; 8 positions agree with TRBD1. This CDR3 contains 14 residues. Losses at the gene ends were 3 bases for V and 4 bases for J; bases not matched to a gene: 4. Germline V CDR1 and CDR2: KGHSH, LQKENI. The CDR3 loop reads CASSPGQGIETQYF. The CDR3 DNA sequence: TGTGCCAGCTCACCCGGACAGGGAATAGAGACCCAGTACTTC.

V is TRBV5-1 and J is TRBJ2-5; 10 nucleotides align to TRBD2. Losses at the gene ends were 4 bases for V and 2 bases for J; bases not matched to a gene: 5. This CDR3 contains 15 residues. Germline-derived CDR1 and CDR2 are SGHRS and YFSETQ. The CDR3 reads CASSPQRGGQETQYF. CDR3 in DNA: TGCGCCAGCAGCCCGCAGCGGGGGGGGCAAGAGACCCAGTACTTC.

The chain uses TRBV3-1 (or the pseudogene TRBV3-2) and TRBJ2-6; tentative D call: TRBD1 (5 bases). The CDR3 covers 18 residues. Per germline, CDR1 LGHDT and CDR2 YNNKEL (reference sequence). Trimming removed 0 bases from V and 0 bases from J, with 12 bases in between. The CDR3 sequence: CASSQDNRWSSGANVLTF. The CDR3 DNA reads as TGTGCCAGCAGCCAAGATAACAGGTGGAGCTCTGGGGCCAACGTCCTGACTTTC.

The chain joins TRBV3-1 (or the pseudogene TRBV3-2) to TRBJ2-1; the match to TRBD2 covers 7 bases. The germline CDR1 and CDR2 sequences are LGHDT and YNNKEL (reference sequence). V lost 5 bases to trimming and J lost 2 bases; unmatched junction nucleotides: 6. CDR3 size: 15 residues. The CDR3 spells CASSYERGAYNEQFF. The CDR3, as DNA: TGTGCCAGCAGCTATGAGCGGGGAGCCTACAATGAGCAGTTCTTC.

The chain joins TRBV2 to TRBJ2-7, with D possibly TRBD1 on 5 matching bases. The CDR3 runs 14 residues. The germline V gene encodes CDR1 SNHLY and CDR2 FYNNEI. V lost 7 bases to trimming and J lost 1 base, with 14 bases between them. CDR3 in DNA: TGTGCCAGCAAGGTCAGGGTAATGTCCTACGAGCAGTACTTC. This translates into CASKVRVMSYEQYF.